This is a list of T cell receptor beta chains from one sample in a study of blood T cell repertoires in COVID-19. Data came from immunoSEQ multiplex PCR; TCRdb stores just in-frame clones and leaves some out. Of about 370,000 clones in the sample, about 90% were seen once. The specimen was PBMCs or T cells enriched from blood (not recorded which). Every receptor here comes from a woman younger than 45 who had recovered from COVID-19. Both conserved end residues are trimmed from each CDR3. Fields, in order: J gene, V gene, clone size, CDR3 protein. Clone size appears in some rows only: once, few, many, or a class for an expanded clone.

j_call: TRBJ2-5; v_call: TRBV27; clone_size: .; cdr3_aa: ASSLRDRAQETQY
j_call: TRBJ1-4; v_call: TRBV24-1; clone_size: .; cdr3_aa: ATSDGGQGFEKLF
j_call: TRBJ1-4; v_call: TRBV11-2; clone_size: .; cdr3_aa: ASSLESAPGPGEEKLF
j_call: TRBJ2-1; v_call: TRBV4-1; clone_size: .; cdr3_aa: ASSQGRDIPFPAEQF
j_call: TRBJ2-7; v_call: TRBV14; clone_size: .; cdr3_aa: ASSLYRDSYEQY
j_call: TRBJ2-1; v_call: TRBV9; clone_size: .; cdr3_aa: ASSVAVAGVYEQF
j_call: TRBJ2-3; v_call: TRBV5-1; clone_size: .; cdr3_aa: ASGRTSGTDTQY
j_call: TRBJ2-2; v_call: TRBV6-5; clone_size: .; cdr3_aa: ASGGLAGNGELF
j_call: TRBJ2-7; v_call: TRBV13; clone_size: .; cdr3_aa: ASSLSWDSRYEQY
j_call: TRBJ2-1; v_call: TRBV11-1; clone_size: .; cdr3_aa: ASSRWTSGSTDEQF
j_call: TRBJ2-6; v_call: TRBV7-9; clone_size: .; cdr3_aa: ASSPGTGRLSGANVLT
j_call: TRBJ1-6; v_call: TRBV3-1/TRBV3-2; clone_size: .; cdr3_aa: ASSQGQGASDSPLH
j_call: TRBJ1-2; v_call: TRBV2; clone_size: .; cdr3_aa: ASSDGGGDRIHGYT
j_call: TRBJ2-1; v_call: TRBV29-1; clone_size: .; cdr3_aa: SVGVGGTGAFF
j_call: TRBJ1-1; v_call: TRBV5-1; clone_size: .; cdr3_aa: ASSFDLRPGTEAF
j_call: TRBJ1-5; v_call: TRBV28; clone_size: once; cdr3_aa: ASSFSGDGKPQH
j_call: TRBJ1-2; v_call: TRBV11-2; clone_size: .; cdr3_aa: ASSFVTGGGGYT
j_call: TRBJ2-3; v_call: TRBV10-3; clone_size: .; cdr3_aa: AISEGQGGTDTQY
j_call: TRBJ1-2; v_call: TRBV21-1; clone_size: .; cdr3_aa: ASSGVTGENGYT
j_call: TRBJ1-1; v_call: TRBV13; clone_size: .; cdr3_aa: ASSLGRRGTASYDEAF
j_call: TRBJ1-5; v_call: TRBV4-2; clone_size: .; cdr3_aa: ASSQDRPGSLSGNQPQH
j_call: TRBJ1-1; v_call: TRBV20-1; clone_size: .; cdr3_aa: SASLIDRAVEAF
j_call: TRBJ2-7; v_call: TRBV27; clone_size: .; cdr3_aa: ASSLSAGGVGYEQY
j_call: TRBJ1-6; v_call: TRBV9; clone_size: .; cdr3_aa: ASSGGQGSQNSPLH
j_call: TRBJ1-3; v_call: TRBV16; clone_size: once; cdr3_aa: ASSTGQGGNTIY
j_call: TRBJ2-7; v_call: TRBV10-3; clone_size: .; cdr3_aa: AIKGLAGYEQY
j_call: TRBJ2-7; v_call: TRBV21-1; clone_size: .; cdr3_aa: ASSKREGPVGEQY
j_call: TRBJ1-6; v_call: TRBV2; clone_size: .; cdr3_aa: ASSDPGGGNSPLH
j_call: TRBJ1-3; v_call: TRBV30; clone_size: .; cdr3_aa: AWSVWGDRASGNTIY
j_call: TRBJ2-7; v_call: TRBV30; clone_size: .; cdr3_aa: ACLIRKVGSYEQY
j_call: TRBJ1-2; v_call: TRBV19; clone_size: .; cdr3_aa: ASSIRGQYYGYT
j_call: TRBJ2-1; v_call: TRBV19; clone_size: .; cdr3_aa: ASSIWTGTSHNEQF
j_call: TRBJ1-1; v_call: TRBV2; clone_size: .; cdr3_aa: ASSGGTEAF
j_call: TRBJ2-2; v_call: TRBV7-3; clone_size: .; cdr3_aa: ASSLRQGVGELF
j_call: TRBJ2-7; v_call: TRBV27; clone_size: .; cdr3_aa: ASSLSLGDRGFYEQY
j_call: TRBJ1-5; v_call: TRBV18; clone_size: once; cdr3_aa: ASSPVGQGNNQPQH
j_call: TRBJ1-2; v_call: TRBV30; clone_size: .; cdr3_aa: AWGQGVGYGYT
j_call: TRBJ1-4; v_call: TRBV2; clone_size: .; cdr3_aa: ASSAGRSATNEKLF
j_call: TRBJ1-1; v_call: TRBV5-4; clone_size: .; cdr3_aa: ASSEKLRGSMNTEAF
j_call: TRBJ1-1; v_call: TRBV11-1; clone_size: .; cdr3_aa: ASSLGTGVNTEAF
j_call: TRBJ1-5; v_call: TRBV19; clone_size: few; cdr3_aa: ASSLGGGNNQPQH
j_call: TRBJ1-5; v_call: TRBV27; clone_size: .; cdr3_aa: ASSFGGAVMGNQPQH
j_call: TRBJ2-1; v_call: TRBV10-1; clone_size: .; cdr3_aa: ASSPPGTSIVNEQF
j_call: TRBJ2-7; v_call: TRBV19; clone_size: .; cdr3_aa: ASGETGSSYEQY
j_call: TRBJ1-3; v_call: TRBV2; clone_size: .; cdr3_aa: ASSTGESGNTIY
j_call: TRBJ1-2; v_call: TRBV28; clone_size: .; cdr3_aa: ASSLQGRGYT
j_call: TRBJ1-1; v_call: TRBV9; clone_size: .; cdr3_aa: ASSVGTTATEAF
j_call: TRBJ1-6; v_call: TRBV28; clone_size: .; cdr3_aa: ASSLGRVRSPLH
j_call: TRBJ2-3; v_call: TRBV5-1; clone_size: .; cdr3_aa: ASSLRAGDADTQY
j_call: TRBJ2-2; v_call: TRBV5-1; clone_size: .; cdr3_aa: ASSWSGPANTGELF
j_call: TRBJ2-1; v_call: TRBV27; clone_size: .; cdr3_aa: ASSLAVYNEQF
j_call: TRBJ2-1; v_call: TRBV4-1; clone_size: .; cdr3_aa: ASSQEGGGAFSYNEQF
j_call: TRBJ1-2; v_call: TRBV2; clone_size: .; cdr3_aa: ASSGTLNYGYT